The clone carrying this T cell receptor beta chain turned up a few times. This sample was taken from a study of patients and donors after allogeneic stem cell transplantation. The CDR3 contains 14 residues. V lost 8 bases, J lost 0 bases, and 3 bases stayed unmatched. TCRdb reprocessed the RT-PCR reads with MiXCR, giving one entry per CDR3 protein. The top ten hold 36% of the sample, which has about 15,000 distinct CDR3 sequences, roughly 27% seen once. The origin of this receptor is a human donor who was either an allogeneic HSCT recipient or a stem cell or donor lymphocyte infusion donor (not recorded which). It is not recorded whose cells these are; they may come from a transplant donor. The chain has TRBV12-3 or TRBV12-4 and TRBJ2-2, with TRBD1 matching over 7 bases. Material for sequencing was blood, either unsorted or a sorted T cell fraction (not recorded which). The CDR3 DNA sequence: TGTGCCAGCGCGCAGGGGGCGAACACCGGGGAGCTGTTTTTT. This translates into CASAQGANTGELFF.